Shown below are 12 T cell receptor beta chains from a single sample sequenced in a study of post-analysis software for immune sequencing data. Findings of the study overall: The study found TRBV5-6, TRBV5-1 and TRBV20-1 among a few TRBV segments more frequent in patients than controls.

Libraries were made from TCR beta cDNA, and they carried unique molecular identifiers. TCRdb re-called the PCR reads with MiXCR, one entry per CDR3 protein. The sample has 350,000 to 500,000 distinct CDR3 sequences; 39% are singletons. Their cognate antigens are unknown. Input material: blood. Source of these receptors: a girl aged 2 to 9 with multiple sclerosis.

This clonotype was counted a few times. The genes are TRBV29-1 and TRBJ1-2; possibly TRBD1 for D (6 bases). Trimming cost V 4 bases and J 5 bases, with 14 bases left between them. CDR1 and CDR2 from the germline V gene are SQVTM and ANQGSEA. The CDR3 is 13 amino acids. This chain's CDR3 is CSVGTGPDYGYTF. The CDR3 coding sequence is TGCAGCGTTGGTACAGGGCCGGATTATGGCTACACCTTC.

V is TRBV12-3 or TRBV12-4 and J is TRBJ1-2; D perhaps matches TRBD1 (6 bases). V dropped 7 bases and J dropped 6 bases, with 15 bases sitting between them. CDR3 length equals 13 residues. The CDR3 DNA reads TGTGCCAGCAATCTACAGGGATCGGATGGCTACACCTTC. Encoded protein: CASNLQGSDGYTF.

This clonotype has only a few counts. CDR3: CSAPRDTIPARGYTF. The CDR3 nucleotides are TGCAGTGCTCCCCGGGACACGATACCTGCAAGGGGTTACACCTTC. The V call is TRBV20-1, the J call TRBJ1-2, with D maybe TRBD1 (6 bases). V lost 5 bases, J lost 11 bases, and 27 bases lay in between. Germline V CDR1 and CDR2: DFQATT, SNEGSKA (reference sequence). This CDR3 comprises 15 residues.

The chain joins TRBV6-5 to TRBJ1-2; no firm D call. Trimming cost V 4 bases and J 3 bases, with 6 bases left between them. CDR1 and CDR2 from the germline V gene are MNHEY and SVGAGI. There are 12 residues in the CDR3. CDR3 nucleotide sequence: TGTGCCAGCAGTTCCAATTACTATGGCTACACCTTC. Protein: CASSSNYYGYTF.

This clonotype was detected a few times. This chain joins TRBV3-1 and TRBJ2-7, with D possibly being TRBD1 (6 bases). The germline gives CDR1 LGHDT, CDR2 YNNKEL (reference sequence). The CDR3 covers 14 residues. Trimming took 4 bases from V and 3 from J, leaving 13 bases between them. The CDR3: CASSPYQGFYEQYF. Written as DNA, the CDR3 is TGTGCCAGCAGCCCATATCAGGGGTTCTACGAGCAGTACTTC.

This clonotype was seen a few times. The chain recombines TRBV12-3 or TRBV12-4 with TRBJ2-1; D remains unclear. CDR3 length: 10 residues. The CDR3 DNA reads TGTGCTTCGGGCCTCAATGAGCAGTTCTTC. Translating gives CASGLNEQFF.

The chain carries TRBV5-1 and TRBJ2-5, with TRBD1 matching 9 bases. Germline CDR1 and CDR2: SGHRS and YFSETQ. The CDR3 consists of 14 residues. V lost 4 bases and J lost 1; bases outside the gene matches: 2. Here the CDR3 DNA reads TGCGCCAGCAGCGCGGGACAGGGCCAAGAGACCCAGTACTTC. Translated, it gives CASSAGQGQETQYF.

This clonotype was counted between two and nine times. The V and J genes are TRBV6-5 and TRBJ1-2, with a tentative D call TRBD1 (5 bases). The CDR3 spans 14 residues. V was pared by 0 bases and J by 7 bases, with 12 bases between. Germline CDR1 MNHEY, CDR2 SVGAGI. The CDR3 sequence is CASSYSSGLGGYTF. Here the CDR3 DNA reads TGTGCCAGCAGTTACTCGTCGGGACTAGGTGGCTACACCTTC.

A few counts support this clonotype. This chain joins TRBV7-2 and TRBJ2-7, with TRBD1 identical over 10 bases. Trimming took 4 bases from V and 6 from J; bases not matched to a gene: 9. Germline V lookup: CDR1 SGHTA, CDR2 FQGNSA. The CDR3 is 15 amino acids. The CDR3 DNA reads as TGTGCCAGCAGCTGGGCCGGGACAGGGGCTCTCGAGCAGTACTTC. It yields the protein CASSWAGTGALEQYF.

Here the CDR3 reads CASSLMTGGGETQYF. CDR3 bases: TGTGCCAGCAGCCTTATGACAGGGGGCGGGGAGACCCAGTACTTC. The chain uses TRBV7-8 and TRBJ2-5; 10 bases are shared with TRBD1. V gave up 5 bases and J gave up 5 bases; unmatched junction bases: 8. The germline V gene has CDR1 SGHVS and CDR2 FQNEAQ. The CDR3 totals 15 residues.

The rearrangement links TRBV27 to TRBJ2-1; D is possibly TRBD2 (6 bases). This CDR3 has 14 residues. Germline V gene lookup returns CDR1 MNHEY and CDR2 SMNVEV (reference sequence). Trimming removed 6 bases from V and 5 bases from J, with 14 bases in between. The CDR3, as DNA: TGTGCCAGCAGAGAGTGGCGGGATGACAATGAGCAGTTCTTC. Translation gives CASREWRDDNEQFF.

This clonotype was recorded a few times. J is TRBJ2-5 and V is TRBV5-1; the D is unclear. This CDR3 comprises 13 residues. The V end was cut by 0 bases, the J end by 4 bases, with 7 bases between. Per germline, CDR1 SGHRS and CDR2 YFSETQ. CDR3 residues: CASSLAVLETQYF. In DNA form, the CDR3 reads TGCGCCAGCAGCTTGGCCGTATTAGAGACCCAGTACTTC.